This T cell receptor beta chain was profiled in a study of shared T cell receptors in the human thymus. The CDR3 consists of 14 residues. Trimming removed 2 bases from V and 5 bases from J, with 16 bases in between. Germline V gene sequence: CDR1 GTSNPN, CDR2 SVGIG (reference sequence). TCRdb keeps only in-frame clones here, not all; method: immunoSEQ multiplex PCR. The sample contains under 450,000 clones, more than 85% of which appear only once. The sequencing input was thymocytes. The receptor was derived from a human donor. The V and J genes are TRBV30 and TRBJ2-7; no firm D call. The CDR3 protein is CAWSILAPVHEQYF. The DNA for the CDR3 is TGTGCCTGGAGTATACTGGCCCCCGTCCACGAGCAGTACTTC.